The subject of this entry is one TCR beta chain. This record belongs to a study of blood T cell repertoires in COVID-19. The overall study: COVID-19 samples, acute and convalescent, were from the United States, Italy and Spain. Sample material is recorded as cDNA or gDNA derived from T cells, B-cell-depleted T cells, or PBMCs.

Seattle-derived patients entered the study during active infection and were followed longitudinally. This CDR3 has 18 amino acids. V lost 5 bases and J 0 bases, leaving 17 bases between the germline ends. Per the germline V gene, CDR1 is SGHVS and CDR2 is FQNEAQ. In the authors' methods: Reference gene primer amplification yielded estimated nucleated cell counts. Repertoires were generated with immunoSEQ multiplex PCR, while TCRdb's copy carries only in-frame clones and drops some. V and J calls and clone size are those listed in that table; D and trimming were worked out from the DNA. The table lists tens of thousands of clones, 70% to 90% of them singletons.

The chain employs TRBV7-8 and TRBJ1-6; TRBD1 might be the D (5 bases). The receptor was derived from a man between 50 and 59 years old with COVID-19, enrolled during active disease. The source material was peripheral blood. The CDR3 region is CASSQSVGGSSYNSPLHF. The CDR3 DNA reads as TGTGCCAGCAGCCAAAGCGTCGGGGGAAGCTCCTATAATTCACCCCTCCACTTT.